Listed below are T cell receptor beta chains from one sample, sequenced in a study of blood T cell repertoires in COVID-19. Profiled with immunoSEQ multiplex PCR; TCRdb holds only in-frame clones, not every one. The profile shows 400,000 or so clones, around 90% of them singletons. The source material was peripheral blood. These receptors were taken from a human donor in a cohort sampled during active COVID-19. Each CDR3 is given with its conserved first and last residue. Size is stated for part of the rows, as once, few or many counts, or as a class when the clone is expanded.

size | J | V | CDR3
few | TRBJ2-5 | TRBV2 | CASGLAGGPQETQYF
NA | TRBJ2-2 | TRBV7-2 | CASGGLAGANTGELFF
NA | TRBJ2-1 | TRBV7-6 | CASSLEGQGVLNEQFF
NA | TRBJ2-1 | TRBV6-5 | CASSRTSGINEQFF
NA | TRBJ2-5 | TRBV5-1 | CASSWDREETQYF
NA | TRBJ2-7 | TRBV6-4 | CASSDKTGPSSYEQYF
NA | TRBJ1-5 | TRBV28 | CASNEQGGGNQPQHF
NA | TRBJ2-7 | TRBV5-4 | CASSPGQGAPLYEQYF
NA | TRBJ2-7 | TRBV2 | CASRGGGGYEQYF
NA | TRBJ2-7 | TRBV5-1 | CASRLAGDTSYEQYF
NA | TRBJ1-6 | TRBV28 | CASSRQVYNSPLHF
NA | TRBJ1-2 | TRBV24-1 | CATQGAGEEGYTF
NA | TRBJ1-1 | TRBV27 | CASSLSLMGGTEAFF
NA | TRBJ2-7 | TRBV18 | CASSPVRETYEQYF
NA | TRBJ1-4 | TRBV20-1 | CSASGTGTDNEKLFF
NA | TRBJ1-4 | TRBV14 | CASSQVRQGPSEKLFF
NA | TRBJ2-3 | TRBV10-3 | CAIRGSGGAGDTQYF
NA | TRBJ2-4 | TRBV4-1 | CASSLLGGAKNIQYF
NA | TRBJ1-2 | TRBV28 | CASSPGGGYGYTF
NA | TRBJ2-5 | TRBV6-5 | CASSSIVQGQETQYF
NA | TRBJ1-4 | TRBV5-6 | CASSLDFDEKLFF
NA | TRBJ2-5 | TRBV4-1 | CASSQDQMLRSPKKETQYF
NA | TRBJ2-7 | TRBV5-1 | CASSREGQSSYEQYF
NA | TRBJ2-7 | TRBV14 | CASSLDRYYEQYF
NA | TRBJ2-1 | TRBV3-1/TRBV3-2 | CASSPRLANNEQFF
NA | TRBJ2-5 | TRBV18 | CASSPRGEGETQYF
NA | TRBJ2-5 | TRBV30 | CAWRASGRLQETQYF
NA | TRBJ1-3 | TRBV7-6 | CASSSGTGNGNTIYF
few | TRBJ1-1 | TRBV27 | CASSFLSGNTEAFF
NA | TRBJ2-1 | TRBV19 | CASSIGSGGNYNEQFF